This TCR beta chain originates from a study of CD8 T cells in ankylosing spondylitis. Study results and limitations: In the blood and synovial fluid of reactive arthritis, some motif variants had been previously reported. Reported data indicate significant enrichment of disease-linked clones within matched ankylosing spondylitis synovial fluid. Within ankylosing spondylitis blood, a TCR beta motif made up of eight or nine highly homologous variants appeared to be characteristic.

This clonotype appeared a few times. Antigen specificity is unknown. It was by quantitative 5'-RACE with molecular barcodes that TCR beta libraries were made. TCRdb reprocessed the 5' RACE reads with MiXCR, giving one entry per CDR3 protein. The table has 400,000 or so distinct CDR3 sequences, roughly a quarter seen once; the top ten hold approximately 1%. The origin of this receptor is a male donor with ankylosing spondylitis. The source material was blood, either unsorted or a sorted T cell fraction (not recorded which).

CDR3 in amino acids: CASSAEGTQPQHF. The CDR3 nucleotides read TGTGCCAGCAGTGCGGAGGGGACGCAGCCCCAGCATTTT. V and J are TRBV2 and TRBJ1-5, with a weak D call TRBD1 (5 bases). The CDR3 totals 13 residues. From germline, CDR1 is SNHLY and CDR2 FYNNEI. Trimming took off 4 bases at V and 7 bases at J, with 11 bases between the two ends.